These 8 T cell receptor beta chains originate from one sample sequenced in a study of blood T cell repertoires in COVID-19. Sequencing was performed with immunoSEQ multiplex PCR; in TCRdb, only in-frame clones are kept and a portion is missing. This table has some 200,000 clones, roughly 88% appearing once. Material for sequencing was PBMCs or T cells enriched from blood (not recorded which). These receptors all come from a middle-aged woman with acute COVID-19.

CDR3 nucleotides: TGTGCCAGCAGTGAAGCGAGACTAGCGGGGCTCAATGAGCAGTTCTTC. Translated, it gives CASSEARLAGLNEQFF. The chain uses TRBV2 and TRBJ2-1; 11 nucleotides match TRBD2. The CDR3 has 16 amino acids. The ends lost 0 bases at V and 6 bases at J; junction bases unmatched: 4. Germline loops: CDR1 SNHLY, CDR2 FYNNEI.

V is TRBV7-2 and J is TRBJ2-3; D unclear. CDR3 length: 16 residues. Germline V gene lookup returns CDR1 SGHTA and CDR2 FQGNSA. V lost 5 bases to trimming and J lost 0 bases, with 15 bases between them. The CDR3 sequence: CASSLSYSVSTDTQYF. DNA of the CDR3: TGTGCCAGCAGCCTCTCGTACAGTGTAAGCACAGATACGCAGTATTTT. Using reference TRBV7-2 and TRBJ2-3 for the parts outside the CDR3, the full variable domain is GAGVSQSPSNKVTEKGKDVELRCDPISGHTALYWYRQSLGQGLEFLIYFQGNSAPDKSGLPSDRFSAERTGGSVSTLTIQRTQQEDSAVYLCASSLSYSVSTDTQYFGPGTRLTVL.

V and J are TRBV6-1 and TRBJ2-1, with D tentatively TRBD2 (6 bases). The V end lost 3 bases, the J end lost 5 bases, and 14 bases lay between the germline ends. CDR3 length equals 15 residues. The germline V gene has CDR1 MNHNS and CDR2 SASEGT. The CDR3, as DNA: TGTGCCAGCAGTGATTTACGGGGGAGAGACAATGAGCAGTTCTTC. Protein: CASSDLRGRDNEQFF.

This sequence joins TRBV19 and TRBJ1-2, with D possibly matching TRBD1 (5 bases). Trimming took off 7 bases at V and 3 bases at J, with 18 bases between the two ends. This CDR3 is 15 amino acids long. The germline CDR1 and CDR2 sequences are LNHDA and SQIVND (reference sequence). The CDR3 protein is CASTLGTGPYYGYTF. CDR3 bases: TGTGCCAGTACCCTCGGAACAGGTCCTTACTATGGCTACACCTTC.

Here the CDR3 reads CASSVGEAGTEAFF. The CDR3 DNA follows: TGTGCCAGCAGCGTAGGCGAAGCCGGCACTGAAGCTTTCTTT. J is TRBJ1-1 and V is TRBV9; D is undetermined. Germline V gene data show CDR1 as SGDLS and CDR2 as YYNGEE. Trimming shortened V by 0 bases and J by 4 bases, and 10 bases separated the two germline ends. This CDR3 region has 14 residues. Based on the CDR3 plus reference TRBV9 and TRBJ1-1, the full variable domain is DSGVTQTPKHLITATGQRVTLRCSPRSGDLSVYWYQQSLDQGLQFLIQYYNGEERAKGNILERFSAQQFPDLHSELNLSSLELGDSALYFCASSVGEAGTEAFFGQGTRLTVV.

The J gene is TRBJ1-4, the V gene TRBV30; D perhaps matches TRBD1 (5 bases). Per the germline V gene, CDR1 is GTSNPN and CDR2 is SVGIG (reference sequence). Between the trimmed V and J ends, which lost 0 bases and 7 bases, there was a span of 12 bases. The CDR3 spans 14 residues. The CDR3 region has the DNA TGTGCCTGGAGTGTTCCCGGGGGTGGTGAAAAACTGTTTTTT. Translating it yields CAWSVPGGGEKLFF.

For the CDR3, the DNA is TGTGCCAGCAGCTTGGGGGACAGGGGACGTGTGGGTGAAGCTTTCTTT. Its translation: CASSLGDRGRVGEAFF. This chain links TRBV5-6 with TRBJ1-1, with 10 nucleotides matching TRBD1. The V segment lost 0 bases and the J segment 7 bases; nucleotides outside the gene matches: 9. Germline V gives CDR1 SGHDT, CDR2 YYEEEE. This CDR3 has 16 residues.

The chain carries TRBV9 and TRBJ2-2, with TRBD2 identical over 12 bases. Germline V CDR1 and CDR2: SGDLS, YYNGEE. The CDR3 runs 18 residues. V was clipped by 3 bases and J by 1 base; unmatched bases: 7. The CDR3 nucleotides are TGTGCCAGCAGCGGAAAACCACTAGCGGGGGGGAACACCGGGGAGCTGTTTTTT. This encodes CASSGKPLAGGNTGELFF.